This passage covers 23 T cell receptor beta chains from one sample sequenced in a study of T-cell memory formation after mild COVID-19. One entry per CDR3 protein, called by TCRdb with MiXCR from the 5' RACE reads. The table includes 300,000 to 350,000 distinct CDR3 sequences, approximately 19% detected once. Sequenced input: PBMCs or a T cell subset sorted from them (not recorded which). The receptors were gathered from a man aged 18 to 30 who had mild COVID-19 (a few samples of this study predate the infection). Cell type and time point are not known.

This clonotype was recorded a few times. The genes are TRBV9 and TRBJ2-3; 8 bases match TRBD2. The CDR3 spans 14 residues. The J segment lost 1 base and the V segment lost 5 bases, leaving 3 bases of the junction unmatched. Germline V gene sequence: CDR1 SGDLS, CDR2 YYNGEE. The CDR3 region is CASRRGGRTDTQYF. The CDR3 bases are TGTGCCAGCAGACGGGGGGGCCGCACAGATACGCAGTATTTT. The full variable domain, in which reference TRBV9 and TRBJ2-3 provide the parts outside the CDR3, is DSGVTQTPKHLITATGQRVTLRCSPRSGDLSVYWYQQSLDQGLQFLIQYYNGEERAKGNILERFSAQQFPDLHSELNLSSLELGDSALYFCASRRGGRTDTQYFGPGTRLTVL.

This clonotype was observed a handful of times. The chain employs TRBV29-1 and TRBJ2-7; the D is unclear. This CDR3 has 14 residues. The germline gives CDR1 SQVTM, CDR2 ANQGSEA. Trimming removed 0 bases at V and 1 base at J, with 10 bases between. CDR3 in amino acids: CSVEDTDGSYEQYF. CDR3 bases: TGCAGCGTTGAAGATACTGACGGATCCTACGAGCAGTACTTC.

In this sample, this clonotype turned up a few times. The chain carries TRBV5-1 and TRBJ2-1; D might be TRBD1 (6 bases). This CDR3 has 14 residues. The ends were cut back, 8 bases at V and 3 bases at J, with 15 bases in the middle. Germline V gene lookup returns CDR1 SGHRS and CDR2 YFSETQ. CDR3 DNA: TGCGCCAGTCAGGGGCAGGCCATCTACAATGAGCAGTTCTTC. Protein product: CASQGQAIYNEQFF.

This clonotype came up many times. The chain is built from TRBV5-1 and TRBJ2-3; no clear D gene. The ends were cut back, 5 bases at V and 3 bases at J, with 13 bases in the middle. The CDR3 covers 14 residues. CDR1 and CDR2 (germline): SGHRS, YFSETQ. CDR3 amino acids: CASRVFWGTDTQYF. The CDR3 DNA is TGCGCCAGCAGAGTGTTTTGGGGTACAGATACGCAGTATTTT.

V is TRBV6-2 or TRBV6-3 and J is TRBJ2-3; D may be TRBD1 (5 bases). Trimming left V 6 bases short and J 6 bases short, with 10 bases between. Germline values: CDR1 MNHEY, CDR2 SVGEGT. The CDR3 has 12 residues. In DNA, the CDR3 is TGTGCCAGCAGACCCGACAGCGATACGCAGTATTTT. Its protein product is CASRPDSDTQYF.

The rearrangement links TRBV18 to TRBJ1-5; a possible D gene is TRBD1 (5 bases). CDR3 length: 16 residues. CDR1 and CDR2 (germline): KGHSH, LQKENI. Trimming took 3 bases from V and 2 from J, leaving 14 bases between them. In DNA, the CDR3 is TGTGCCAGCTCACCGCGCGGGGCTGGTGGCAATCAGCCCCAGCATTTT. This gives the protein CASSPRGAGGNQPQHF.

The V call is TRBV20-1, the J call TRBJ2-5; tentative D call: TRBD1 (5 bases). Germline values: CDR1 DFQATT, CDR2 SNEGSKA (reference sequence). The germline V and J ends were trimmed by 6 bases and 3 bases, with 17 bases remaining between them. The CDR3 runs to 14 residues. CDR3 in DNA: TGCAGTGCCCTCCTAGGGGCAGGAAAAGAGACCCAGTACTTC. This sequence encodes CSALLGAGKETQYF.

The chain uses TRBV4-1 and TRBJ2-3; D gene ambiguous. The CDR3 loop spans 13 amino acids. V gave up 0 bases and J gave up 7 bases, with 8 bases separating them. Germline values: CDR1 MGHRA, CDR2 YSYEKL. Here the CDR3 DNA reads TGCGCCAGCAGCCAAGAAGACGGATATACGCAGTATTTT. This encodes CASSQEDGYTQYF.

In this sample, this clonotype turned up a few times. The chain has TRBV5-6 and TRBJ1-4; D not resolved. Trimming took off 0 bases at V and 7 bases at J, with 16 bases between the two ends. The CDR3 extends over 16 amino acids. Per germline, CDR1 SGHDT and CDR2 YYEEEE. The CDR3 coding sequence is TGTGCCAGCAGCTTGGAAGGATTCGAGGGAATTGAAAAACTGTTTTTT. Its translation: CASSLEGFEGIEKLFF.

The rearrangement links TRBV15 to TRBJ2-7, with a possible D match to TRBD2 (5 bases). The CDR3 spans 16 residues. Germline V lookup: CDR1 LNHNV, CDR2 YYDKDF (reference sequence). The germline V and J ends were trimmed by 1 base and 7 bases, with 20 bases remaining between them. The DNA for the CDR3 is TGTGCCACCAGCAGAGTGCCGTGGACTCGCCCGAGGGAGCAGTACTTC. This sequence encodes CATSRVPWTRPREQYF. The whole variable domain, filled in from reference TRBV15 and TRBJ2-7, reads DAMVIQNPRYQVTQFGKPVTLSCSQTLNHNVMYWYQQKSSQAPKLLFHYYDKDFNNEADTPDNFQSRRPNTSFCFLDIRSPGLGDTAMYLCATSRVPWTRPREQYFGPGTRLTVT.

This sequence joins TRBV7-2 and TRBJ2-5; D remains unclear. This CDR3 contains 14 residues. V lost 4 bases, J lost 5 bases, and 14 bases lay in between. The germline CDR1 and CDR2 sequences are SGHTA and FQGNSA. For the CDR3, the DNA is TGTGCCAGCAGCTCAAGCGCGGCCCTTGAGACCCAGTACTTC. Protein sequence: CASSSSAALETQYF.

The CDR3 sequence: CASSNDRRNGYTF. The CDR3 DNA is TGTGCCAGCAGCAACGACAGGAGGAATGGCTACACCTTC. The chain links TRBV7-2 to TRBJ1-2; possible D gene TRBD1, 6 bases. This CDR3 has 13 amino acids. V was pared by 5 bases and J by 6 bases, with 13 bases between. Germline V lookup: CDR1 SGHTA, CDR2 FQGNSA.

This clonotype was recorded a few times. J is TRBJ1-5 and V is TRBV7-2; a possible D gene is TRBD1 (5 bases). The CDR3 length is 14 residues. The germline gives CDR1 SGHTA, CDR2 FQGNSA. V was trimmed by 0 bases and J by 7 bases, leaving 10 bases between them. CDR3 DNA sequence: TGTGCCAGCAGCTTAGCGACAGTCGGACAGCCCCAGCATTTT. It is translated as CASSLATVGQPQHF.

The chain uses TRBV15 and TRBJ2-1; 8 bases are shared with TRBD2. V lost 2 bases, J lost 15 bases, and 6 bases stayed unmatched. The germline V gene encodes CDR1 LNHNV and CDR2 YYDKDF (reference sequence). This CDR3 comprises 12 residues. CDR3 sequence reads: CATSRSGLVRFF. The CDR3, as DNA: TGTGCCACCAGCAGATCGGGACTAGTACGGTTCTTC.

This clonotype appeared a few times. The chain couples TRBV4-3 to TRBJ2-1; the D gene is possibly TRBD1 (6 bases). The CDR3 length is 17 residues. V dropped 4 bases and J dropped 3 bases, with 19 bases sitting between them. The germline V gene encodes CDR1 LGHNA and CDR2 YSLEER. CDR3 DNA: TGCGCCAGCAGCCGGGACCGTGGGGGCTCCTACTACAATGAGCAGTTCTTC. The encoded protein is CASSRDRGGSYYNEQFF.

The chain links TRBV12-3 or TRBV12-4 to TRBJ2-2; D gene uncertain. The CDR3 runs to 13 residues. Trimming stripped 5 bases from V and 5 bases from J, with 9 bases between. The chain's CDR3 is CASSTRLTGELFF. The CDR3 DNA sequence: TGTGCCAGCAGTACCCGTCTAACCGGGGAGCTGTTTTTT.

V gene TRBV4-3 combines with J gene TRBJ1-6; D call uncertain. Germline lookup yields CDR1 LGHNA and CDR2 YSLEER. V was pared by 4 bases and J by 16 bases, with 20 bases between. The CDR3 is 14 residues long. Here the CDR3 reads CASSLFYPTDSLHF. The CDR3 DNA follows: TGCGCCAGCAGCCTTTTCTACCCAACCGACTCGCTCCACTTT.

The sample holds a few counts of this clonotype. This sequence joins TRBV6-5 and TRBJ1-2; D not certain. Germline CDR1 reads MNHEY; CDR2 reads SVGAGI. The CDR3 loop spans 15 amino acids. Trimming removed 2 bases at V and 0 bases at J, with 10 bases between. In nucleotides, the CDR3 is TGTGCCAGCAGTTACGGAGGATTGGCTAACTATGGCTACACCTTC. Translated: CASSYGGLANYGYTF.

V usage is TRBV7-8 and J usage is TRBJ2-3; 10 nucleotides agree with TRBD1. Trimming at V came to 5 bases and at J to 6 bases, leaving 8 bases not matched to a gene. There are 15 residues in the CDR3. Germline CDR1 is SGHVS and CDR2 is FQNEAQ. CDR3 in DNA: TGTGCCAGCAGCCCCGATAAGGGACAGGGGGATACGCAGTATTTT. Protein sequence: CASSPDKGQGDTQYF.

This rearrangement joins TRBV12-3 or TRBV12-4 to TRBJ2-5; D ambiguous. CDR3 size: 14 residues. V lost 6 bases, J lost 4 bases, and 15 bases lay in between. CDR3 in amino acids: CASSFRLAPETQYF. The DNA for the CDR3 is TGTGCCAGCAGCTTTCGACTGGCCCCAGAGACCCAGTACTTC.

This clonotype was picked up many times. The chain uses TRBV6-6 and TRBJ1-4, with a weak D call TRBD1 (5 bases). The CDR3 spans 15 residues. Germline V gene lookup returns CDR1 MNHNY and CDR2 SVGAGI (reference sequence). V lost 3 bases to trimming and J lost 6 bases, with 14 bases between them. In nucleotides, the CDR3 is TGTGCCAGCAGTTATGGGGCGCAGGCTCATGAAAAACTGTTTTTT. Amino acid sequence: CASSYGAQAHEKLFF.

The CDR3 bases are TGCGCCAGCAGCTTCGACCTCCGGGGGCGCCCTGGGGATGAGCAGTTCTTC. Protein sequence: CASSFDLRGRPGDEQFF. V is TRBV5-1 and J is TRBJ2-1; possibly TRBD1 or TRBD2 for D (6 bases each). CDR3 length: 17 residues. Germline V gene lookup returns CDR1 SGHRS and CDR2 YFSETQ. V was pared by 2 bases and J by 8 bases, with 23 bases between. The variable domain in full, completed from reference TRBV5-1 and TRBJ2-1, reads KAGVTQTPRYLIKTRGQQVTLSCSPISGHRSVSWYQQTPGQGLQFLFEYFSETQRNKGNFPGRFSGRQFSNSRSEMNVSTLELGDSALYLCASSFDLRGRPGDEQFFGPGTRLTVL.

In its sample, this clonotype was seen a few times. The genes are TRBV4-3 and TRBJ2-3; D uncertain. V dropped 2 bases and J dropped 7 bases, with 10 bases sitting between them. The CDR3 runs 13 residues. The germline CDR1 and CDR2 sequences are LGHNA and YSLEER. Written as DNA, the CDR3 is TGCGCCAGCAGCCAAACCCTTGGATATACGCAGTATTTT. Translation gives CASSQTLGYTQYF.